The sequence of this TCR beta chain was determined in a study of T cells in Graves' hyperthyroidism and ophthalmopathy. The CDR3 is 14 amino acids. Germline values: CDR1 SEHNR, CDR2 FQNEAQ (reference sequence). Trimming took 5 bases from V and 1 from J, leaving 10 bases between them. Amplified TCR beta CDR3 regions came from RNA transcripts. A first-round RT-PCR of the TCR CDR3 used the HTBI primer set. TCRdb reprocessed the multiplex PCR reads via MiXCR and lists one record per CDR3 protein. The table has approximately 330,000 distinct CDR3 sequences, around 23% seen once. This clonotype appeared a few times.

Sequences were obtained from blood. This TCR came from a woman aged 50 to 60 with Graves' hyperthyroidism. The rearrangement uses TRBV7-9 and TRBJ2-3, with D possibly TRBD1 on 5 matching bases. The CDR3 sequence is CASSPRVGTDTQYF. The CDR3, as DNA: TGTGCCAGCAGCCCCAGGGTTGGCACAGATACGCAGTATTTT. Combining the CDR3 with reference TRBV7-9 and TRBJ2-3 gives the whole variable domain DTGVSQNPRHKITKRGQNVTFRCDPISEHNRLYWYRQTLGQGPEFLTYFQNEAQLEKSRLLSDRFSAERPKGSFSTLEIQRTEQGDSAMYLCASSPRVGTDTQYFGPGTRLTVL.